Sequencing of this T cell receptor beta chain was carried out in a study of T cell responses to AZD1222 COVID-19 vaccine. The protocol was immunoSEQ multiplex PCR, while the TCRdb copy is restricted to in-frame clones and leaves out a portion. The table lists fewer than 150,000 clones, 70% to 90% of them singletons. Comments on this clone: Its antigen is as yet unknown.

V shed 1 base and J shed 0 bases, with 25 bases lying between them. The length of the CDR3 is 21 residues. CDR1 and CDR2 from the germline V gene are MDHEN and SYDVKM. Study outcomes and limitations: No day 14 peak samples; only post-peak repertoires were characterized. A mostly white British donor set with more females was recruited, and clonal diversity was possibly underestimated.

The gene calls are TRBV28 and TRBJ1-5; D unclear. The clonotype originates from an adult in good health. Specimen: peripheral blood, collected on day 0 of AZD1222 vaccination. Here the CDR3 reads CASSLSNLSWRVVFSNQPQHF. In DNA, the CDR3 is TGTGCCAGCAGTTTATCCAACCTGTCGTGGAGGGTGGTGTTTAGCAATCAGCCCCAGCATTTT.